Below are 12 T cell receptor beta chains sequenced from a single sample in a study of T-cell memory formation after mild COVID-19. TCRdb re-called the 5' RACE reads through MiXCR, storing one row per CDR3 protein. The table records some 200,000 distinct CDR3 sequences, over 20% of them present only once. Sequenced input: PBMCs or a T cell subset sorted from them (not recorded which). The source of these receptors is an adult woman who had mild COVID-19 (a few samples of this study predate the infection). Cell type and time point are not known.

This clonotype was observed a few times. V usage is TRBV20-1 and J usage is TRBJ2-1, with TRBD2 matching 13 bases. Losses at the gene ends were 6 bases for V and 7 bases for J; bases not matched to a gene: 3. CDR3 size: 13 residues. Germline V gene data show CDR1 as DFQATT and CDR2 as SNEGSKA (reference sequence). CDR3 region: CSAAGLAGNEQFF. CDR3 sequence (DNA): TGCAGTGCGGCGGGACTAGCGGGAAATGAGCAGTTCTTC.

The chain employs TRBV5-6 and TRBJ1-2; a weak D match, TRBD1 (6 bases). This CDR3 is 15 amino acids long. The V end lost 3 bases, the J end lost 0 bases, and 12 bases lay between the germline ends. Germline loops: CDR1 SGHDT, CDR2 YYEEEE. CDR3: CASSSRQEANYGYTF. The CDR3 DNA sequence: TGTGCCAGCAGCTCCCGACAGGAAGCTAACTATGGCTACACCTTC.

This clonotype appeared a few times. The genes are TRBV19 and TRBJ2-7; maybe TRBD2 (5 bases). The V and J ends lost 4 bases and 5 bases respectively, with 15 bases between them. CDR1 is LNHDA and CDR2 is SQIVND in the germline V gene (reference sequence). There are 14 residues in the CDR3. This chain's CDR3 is CASSTSGSAHEQYF. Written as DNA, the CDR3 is TGTGCCAGTAGTACCTCTGGTAGCGCCCACGAGCAGTACTTC.

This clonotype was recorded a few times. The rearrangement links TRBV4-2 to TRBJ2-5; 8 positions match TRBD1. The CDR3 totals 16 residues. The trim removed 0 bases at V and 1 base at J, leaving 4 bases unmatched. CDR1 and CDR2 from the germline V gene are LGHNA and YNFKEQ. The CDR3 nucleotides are TGTGCCAGCAGCCAAGAGGGGGACAGGCCCCAAGAGACCCAGTACTTC. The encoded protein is CASSQEGDRPQETQYF.

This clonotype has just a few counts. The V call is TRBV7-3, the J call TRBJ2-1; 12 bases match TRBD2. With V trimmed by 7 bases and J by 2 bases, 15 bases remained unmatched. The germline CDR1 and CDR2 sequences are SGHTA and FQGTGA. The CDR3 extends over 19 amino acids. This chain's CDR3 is CASMGSTSGRRTAYNEQFF. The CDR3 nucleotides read TGTGCCAGCATGGGAAGCACTAGCGGGAGGCGGACCGCCTACAATGAGCAGTTCTTC.

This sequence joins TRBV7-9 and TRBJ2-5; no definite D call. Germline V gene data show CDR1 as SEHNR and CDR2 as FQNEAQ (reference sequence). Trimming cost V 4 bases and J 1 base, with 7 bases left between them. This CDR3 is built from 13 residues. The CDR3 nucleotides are TGTGCCAGCAGCTCTCGGACCCAAGAGACCCAGTACTTC. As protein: CASSSRTQETQYF.

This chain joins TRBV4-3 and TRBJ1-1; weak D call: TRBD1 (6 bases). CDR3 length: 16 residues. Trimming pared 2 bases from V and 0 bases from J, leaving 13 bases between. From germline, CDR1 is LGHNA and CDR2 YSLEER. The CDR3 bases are TGCGCCAGCAGCCAATTTTCAGGGGCTTTGAACACTGAAGCTTTCTTT. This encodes CASSQFSGALNTEAFF.

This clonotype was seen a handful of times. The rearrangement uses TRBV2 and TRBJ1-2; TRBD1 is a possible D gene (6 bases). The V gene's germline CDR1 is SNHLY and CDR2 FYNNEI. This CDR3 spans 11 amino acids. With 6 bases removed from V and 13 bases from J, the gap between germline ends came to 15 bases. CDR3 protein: CASSDYRESTF. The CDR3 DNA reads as TGTGCCAGCAGCGACTACAGGGAATCCACCTTC.

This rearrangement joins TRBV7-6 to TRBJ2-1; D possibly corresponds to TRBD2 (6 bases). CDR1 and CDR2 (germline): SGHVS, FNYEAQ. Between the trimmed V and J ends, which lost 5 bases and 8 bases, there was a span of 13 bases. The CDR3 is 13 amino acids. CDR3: CASSPGTEDEQFF. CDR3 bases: TGTGCCAGCAGCCCCGGGACTGAGGATGAGCAGTTCTTC.

In nucleotides, the CDR3 is TGCGCCAGCAGCCCCGGGGCTAGTAGCAATCAGCCCCAGCATTTT. Protein: CASSPGASSNQPQHF. The chain is built from TRBV4-1 and TRBJ1-5, with D perhaps matching TRBD1 (5 bases). The CDR3 runs to 15 residues. Trimming pared 4 bases from V and 0 bases from J, leaving 10 bases between. Germline loops: CDR1 MGHRA, CDR2 YSYEKL.

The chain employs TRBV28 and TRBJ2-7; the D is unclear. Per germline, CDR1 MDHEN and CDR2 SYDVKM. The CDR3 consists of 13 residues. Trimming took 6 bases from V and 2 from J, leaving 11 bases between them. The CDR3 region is CASSRLSPYEQYF. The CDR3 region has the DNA TGTGCCAGCAGCCGCCTGTCCCCCTACGAGCAGTACTTC.

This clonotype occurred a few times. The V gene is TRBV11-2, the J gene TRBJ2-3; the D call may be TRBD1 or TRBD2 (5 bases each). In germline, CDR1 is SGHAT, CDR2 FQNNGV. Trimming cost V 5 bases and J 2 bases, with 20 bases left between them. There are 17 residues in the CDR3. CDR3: CASSQGHGGLLTDTQYF. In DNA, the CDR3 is TGTGCCAGCAGCCAAGGACATGGCGGACTTCTCACAGATACGCAGTATTTT.